This T cell receptor delta chain was found in a study of Vδ1+ human thymocytes. Study-wide points: In the thymus, TRG and TRD repertoires looked highly polyclonal with Gaussian CDR3 lengths.

In this sample, this clone turned up a few times. No antigen is known for it. This CDR3 spans 22 amino acids. With 0 bases clipped from V and 0 bases from J, the junction kept 21 bases outside the gene matches. Per the germline V gene, CDR1 is TSWWSYY and CDR2 is QGS. The template was reverse-transcribed extracted RNA. CDR3 amplicons came from multiplex PCR with pooled V-gene forward and constant-region reverse primers. TCRdb reprocessed the multiplex PCR reads using CATT. The table includes about 55,000 delta-chain clones, 15% to 20% detected once. Sequencing was performed on Vdelta1+ gamma-delta thymocytes from the thymus. Specified subset: FACS-sorted CD3+ TCRalphabeta- TCRVdelta1+ TCRVdelta2- thymocytes. The clonotype comes from a boy less than two years old who had congenital heart surgery. V and J are TRDV1 and TRDJ1; 8 bases align to TRDD2. CDR3 sequence reads: CALGELGDFLRWVPRYTDKLIF. The CDR3 nucleotides are TGTGCTCTTGGGGAACTGGGTGACTTCCTACGCTGGGTGCCGAGGTACACCGATAAACTCATCTTT.